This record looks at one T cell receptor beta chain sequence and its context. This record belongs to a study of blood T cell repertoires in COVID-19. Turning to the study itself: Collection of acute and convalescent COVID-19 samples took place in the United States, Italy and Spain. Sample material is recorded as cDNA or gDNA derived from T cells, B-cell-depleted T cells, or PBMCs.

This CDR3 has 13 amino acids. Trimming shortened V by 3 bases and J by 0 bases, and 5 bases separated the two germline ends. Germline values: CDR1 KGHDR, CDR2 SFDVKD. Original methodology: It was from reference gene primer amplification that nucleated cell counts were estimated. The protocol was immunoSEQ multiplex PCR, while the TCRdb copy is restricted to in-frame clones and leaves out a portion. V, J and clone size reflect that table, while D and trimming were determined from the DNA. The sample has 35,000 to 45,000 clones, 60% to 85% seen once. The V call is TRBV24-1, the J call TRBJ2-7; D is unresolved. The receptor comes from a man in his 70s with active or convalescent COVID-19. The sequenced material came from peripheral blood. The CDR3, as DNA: TGTGCCACCAGTGATAACAACTCCTACGAGCAGTACTTC. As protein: CATSDNNSYEQYF.